This T cell receptor beta chain appears in the sequencing data of a study of cytomegalovirus exposure and HLA in healthy donors. Study at large: Within an early data release were about 85 million unique TCRs drawn from HLA-typed donors.

PCR involved 60 Vbeta and 13 Jbeta primers. Authors' methods: Counted up in a later analysis, unique TCR beta chains came to 65 million to 80 million, with around 10 million shared. Generated by immunoSEQ multiplex PCR, the TCRdb table keeps only in-frame clones and is missing some. That table gives V, J and clone size, and the DNA gave D and trimming. Seen in this sample are roughly 45,000 clones; the ten most common clones hold more than 1.5%. Comment on this clone: Its antigen is unknown.

The CDR3 runs to 11 residues. CDR1 is SGHDT, CDR2 YYEEEE, per germline. The V gene lost 0 bases and the J gene lost 8 bases, with 3 bases spanning the gap. Samples came from healthy bone marrow donors. Study conclusions and caveats: For most TCR beta V segments, an earlier analysis put the productive rate at about 90% or about 30% of the time.

The sequence derives from a woman in her twenties or thirties in good health and CMV-seronegative. Sequencing was performed on PBMCs. The rearrangement links TRBV5-6 to TRBJ2-1; D is undetermined. The chain's CDR3 is CASSLVDEQFF. CDR3 DNA: TGTGCCAGCAGCTTGGTCGATGAGCAGTTCTTC.